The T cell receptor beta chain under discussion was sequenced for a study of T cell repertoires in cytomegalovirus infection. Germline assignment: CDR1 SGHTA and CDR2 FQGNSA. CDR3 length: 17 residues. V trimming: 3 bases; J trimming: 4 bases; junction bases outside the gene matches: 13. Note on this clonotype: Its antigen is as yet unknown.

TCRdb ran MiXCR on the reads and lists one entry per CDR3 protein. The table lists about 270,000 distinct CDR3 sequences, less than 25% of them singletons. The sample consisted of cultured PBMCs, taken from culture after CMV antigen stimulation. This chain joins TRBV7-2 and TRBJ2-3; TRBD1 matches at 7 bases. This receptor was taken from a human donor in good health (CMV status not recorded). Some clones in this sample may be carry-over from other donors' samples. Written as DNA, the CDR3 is TGTGCCAGCAGCTTCTCCGGACAGGCCGTGGGGTCAGATACGCAGTATTTT. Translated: CASSFSGQAVGSDTQYF.